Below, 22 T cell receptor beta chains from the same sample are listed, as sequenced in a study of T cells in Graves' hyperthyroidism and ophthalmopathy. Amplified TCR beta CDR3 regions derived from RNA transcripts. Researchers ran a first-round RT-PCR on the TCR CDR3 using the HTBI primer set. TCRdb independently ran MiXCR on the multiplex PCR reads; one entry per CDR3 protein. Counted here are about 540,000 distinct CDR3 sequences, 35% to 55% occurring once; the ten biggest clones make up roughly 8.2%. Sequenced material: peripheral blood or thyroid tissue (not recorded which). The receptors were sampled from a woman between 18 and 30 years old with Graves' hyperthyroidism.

CDR3 protein: CATSKVGGYQETQYF. In DNA form, the CDR3 reads TGTGCCACCAGCAAGGTTGGGGGGTACCAAGAGACCCAGTACTTC. The rearrangement uses TRBV15 and TRBJ2-5, with a tentative D call TRBD2 (6 bases). The CDR3 has 15 amino acids. The V and J ends lost 4 bases and 0 bases respectively, with 12 bases between them. Germline V gene sequence: CDR1 LNHNV, CDR2 YYDKDF (reference sequence).

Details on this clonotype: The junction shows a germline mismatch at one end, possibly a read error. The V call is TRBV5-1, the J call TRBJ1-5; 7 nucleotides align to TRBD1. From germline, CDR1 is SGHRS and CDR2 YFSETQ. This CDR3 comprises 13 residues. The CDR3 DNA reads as TGCGCCAGCAGCTTGGAGGGGGCTCAGCCCGAGCATTTT. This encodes CASSLEGAQPEHF.

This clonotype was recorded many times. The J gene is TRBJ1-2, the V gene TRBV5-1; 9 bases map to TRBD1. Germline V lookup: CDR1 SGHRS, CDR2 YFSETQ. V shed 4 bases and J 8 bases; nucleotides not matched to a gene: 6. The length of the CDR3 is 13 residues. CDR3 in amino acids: CASSLRDRVGYTF. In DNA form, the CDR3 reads TGCGCCAGCAGCCTCCGGGACAGGGTAGGCTACACCTTC.

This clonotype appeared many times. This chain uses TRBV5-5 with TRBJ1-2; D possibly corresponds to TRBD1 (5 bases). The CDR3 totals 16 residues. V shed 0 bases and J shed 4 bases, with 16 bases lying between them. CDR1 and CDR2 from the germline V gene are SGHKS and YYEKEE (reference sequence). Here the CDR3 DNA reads TGTGCCAGCAGCTTGGCCTCTACCCGCGGGGGCTATGGCTACACCTTC. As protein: CASSLASTRGGYGYTF.

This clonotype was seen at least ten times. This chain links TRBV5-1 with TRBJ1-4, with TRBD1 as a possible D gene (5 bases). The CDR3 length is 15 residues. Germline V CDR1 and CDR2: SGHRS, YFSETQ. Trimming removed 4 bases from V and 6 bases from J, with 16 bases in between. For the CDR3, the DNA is TGCGCCAGCAGCCTAGGAGCAGGGTTGGATGAAAAACTGTTTTTT. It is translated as CASSLGAGLDEKLFF.

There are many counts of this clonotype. The CDR3 region has the DNA TGTGCCAGTAGTCACAGGCGTAGCGGGCCCCAAGAGACCCAGTACTTC. It yields the protein CASSHRRSGPQETQYF. The chain carries TRBV19 and TRBJ2-5; 7 nucleotides align to TRBD2. J gave up 1 base and V 5 bases, and 10 bases lay outside the gene matches. There are 16 residues in the CDR3. Germline lookup yields CDR1 LNHDA and CDR2 SQIVND (reference sequence). The variable domain in full, with the rest retrieved from reference TRBV19 and TRBJ2-5, is DGGITQSPKYLFRKEGQNVTLSCEQNLNHDAMYWYRQDPGQGLRLIYYSQIVNDFQKGDIAEGYSVSREKKESFPLTVTSAQKNPTAFYLCASSHRRSGPQETQYFGPGTRLLVL.

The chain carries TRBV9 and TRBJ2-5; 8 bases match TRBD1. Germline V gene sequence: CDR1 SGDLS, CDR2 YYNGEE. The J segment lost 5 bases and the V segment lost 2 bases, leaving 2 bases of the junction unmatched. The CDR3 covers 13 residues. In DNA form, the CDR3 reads TGTGCCAGCAGCGTGACAGGGGCGGAGACCCAGTACTTC. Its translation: CASSVTGAETQYF.

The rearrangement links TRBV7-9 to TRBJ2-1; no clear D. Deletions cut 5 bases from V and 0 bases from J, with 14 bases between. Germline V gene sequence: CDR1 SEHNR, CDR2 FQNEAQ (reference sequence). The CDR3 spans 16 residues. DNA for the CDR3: TGTGCCAGCAGCGACTCCAAGGCGGCCTCCTACAATGAGCAGTTCTTC. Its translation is CASSDSKAASYNEQFF.

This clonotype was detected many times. The CDR3 sequence is CASSSDRVSTEAFF. DNA for the CDR3: TGTGCCAGCAGCTCGGACAGGGTGAGCACTGAAGCTTTCTTT. This chain links TRBV7-9 with TRBJ1-1; 8 bases align to TRBD1. The V gene's germline CDR1 is SEHNR and CDR2 FQNEAQ (reference sequence). J lost 4 bases, V lost 4 bases, and 5 bases had no gene match. This CDR3 has 14 residues.

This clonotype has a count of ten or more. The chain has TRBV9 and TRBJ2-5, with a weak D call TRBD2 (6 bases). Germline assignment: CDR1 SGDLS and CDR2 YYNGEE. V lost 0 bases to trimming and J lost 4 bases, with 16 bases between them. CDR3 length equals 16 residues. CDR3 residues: CASSVGGGGWGETQYF. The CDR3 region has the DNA TGTGCCAGCAGCGTAGGGGGTGGAGGGTGGGGAGAGACCCAGTACTTC.

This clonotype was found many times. The CDR3 coding sequence is TGTGCCAGCAGTTTCCCAGGACAGGGGAACTATGGCTACACCTTC. Protein product: CASSFPGQGNYGYTF. The rearrangement uses TRBV12-3 or TRBV12-4 and TRBJ1-2; 9 bases agree with TRBD1. V shed 3 bases, J shed 2 bases, and the junction held 4 bases outside the gene matches. This CDR3 is 15 amino acids long.

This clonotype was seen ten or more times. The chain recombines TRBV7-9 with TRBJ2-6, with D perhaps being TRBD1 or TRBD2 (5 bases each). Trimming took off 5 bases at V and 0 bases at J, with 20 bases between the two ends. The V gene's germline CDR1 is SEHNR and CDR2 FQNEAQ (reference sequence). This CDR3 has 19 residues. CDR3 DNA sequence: TGTGCCAGCAGCAGACCGGGACGCAGGAAAGACTCTGGGGCCAACGTCCTGACTTTC. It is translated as CASSRPGRRKDSGANVLTF. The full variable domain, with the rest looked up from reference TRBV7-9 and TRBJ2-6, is DTGVSQNPRHKITKRGQNVTFRCDPISEHNRLYWYRQTLGQGPEFLTYFQNEAQLEKSRLLSDRFSAERPKGSFSTLEIQRTEQGDSAMYLCASSRPGRRKDSGANVLTFGAGSRLTVL.

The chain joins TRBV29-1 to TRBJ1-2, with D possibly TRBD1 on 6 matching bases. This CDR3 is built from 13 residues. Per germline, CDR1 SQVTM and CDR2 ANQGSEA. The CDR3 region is CSPNVWGLNGYTF. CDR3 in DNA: TGCAGTCCGAACGTATGGGGGCTAAATGGCTACACCTTC.

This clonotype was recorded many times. The CDR3 sequence: CASSPPDFTEAFF. The CDR3 coding sequence is TGCGCCAGCAGCCCCCCGGACTTTACTGAAGCTTTCTTT. The chain carries TRBV5-1 and TRBJ1-1, with no clear D. The germline gives CDR1 SGHRS, CDR2 YFSETQ. The CDR3 is 13 amino acids. The V gene lost 4 bases and the J gene lost 5 bases, with 12 bases spanning the gap.

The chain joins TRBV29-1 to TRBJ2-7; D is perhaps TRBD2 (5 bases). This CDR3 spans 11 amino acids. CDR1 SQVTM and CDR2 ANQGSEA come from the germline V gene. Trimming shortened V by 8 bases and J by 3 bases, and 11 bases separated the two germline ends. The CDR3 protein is CSLDAGYEQYF. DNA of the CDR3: TGCAGCTTAGACGCGGGCTACGAGCAGTACTTC.

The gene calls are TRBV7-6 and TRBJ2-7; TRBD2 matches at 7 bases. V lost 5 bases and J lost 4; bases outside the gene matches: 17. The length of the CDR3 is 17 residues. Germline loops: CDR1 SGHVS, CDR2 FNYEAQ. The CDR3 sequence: CASSPRRLSGNVYEQYF. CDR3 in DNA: TGTGCCAGCAGCCCTAGGCGTCTGAGCGGGAACGTGTACGAGCAGTACTTC.

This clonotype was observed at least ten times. CDR3 DNA: TGTGCCAGCAGCCCTAGCGGAGGAGAGACCCAGTACTTC. It encodes CASSPSGGETQYF. This chain uses TRBV7-2 with TRBJ2-5, with 7 bases lining up with TRBD2. Germline V gene lookup returns CDR1 SGHTA and CDR2 FQGNSA. The trim removed 5 bases at V and 4 bases at J, leaving 4 bases unmatched. The CDR3 length is 13 residues.

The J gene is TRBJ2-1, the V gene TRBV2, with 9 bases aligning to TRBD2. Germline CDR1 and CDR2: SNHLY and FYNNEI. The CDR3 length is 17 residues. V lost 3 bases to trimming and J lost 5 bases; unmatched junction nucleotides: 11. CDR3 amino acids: CASSDASGKQPNNEQFF. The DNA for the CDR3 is TGTGCCAGCAGTGACGCTAGCGGGAAACAGCCTAACAATGAGCAGTTCTTC.

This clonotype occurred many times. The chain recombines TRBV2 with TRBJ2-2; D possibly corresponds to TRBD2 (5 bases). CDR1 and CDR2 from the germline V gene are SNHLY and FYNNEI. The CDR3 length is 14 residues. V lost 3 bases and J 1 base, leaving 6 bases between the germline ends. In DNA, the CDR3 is TGTGCCAGCAGTGAGGAGGTGAACACCGGGGAGCTGTTTTTT. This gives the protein CASSEEVNTGELFF.

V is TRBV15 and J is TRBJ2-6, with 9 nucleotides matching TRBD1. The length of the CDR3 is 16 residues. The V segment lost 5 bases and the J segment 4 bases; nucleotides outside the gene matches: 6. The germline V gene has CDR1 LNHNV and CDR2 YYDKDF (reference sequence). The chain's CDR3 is CATSVGQGYGANVLTF. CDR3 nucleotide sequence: TGTGCCACCAGCGTAGGACAGGGGTACGGGGCCAACGTCCTGACTTTC.

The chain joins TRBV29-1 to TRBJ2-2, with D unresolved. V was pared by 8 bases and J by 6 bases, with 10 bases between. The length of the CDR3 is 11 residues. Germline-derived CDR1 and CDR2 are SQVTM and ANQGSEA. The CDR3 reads CSQVEAGELFF. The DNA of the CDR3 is TGCAGCCAAGTTGAAGCCGGGGAGCTGTTTTTT.

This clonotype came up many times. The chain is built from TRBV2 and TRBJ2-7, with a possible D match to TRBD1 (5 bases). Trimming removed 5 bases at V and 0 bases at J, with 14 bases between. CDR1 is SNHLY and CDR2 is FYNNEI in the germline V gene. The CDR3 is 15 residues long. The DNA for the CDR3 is TGTGCCAGCAGTTTCACAGGCACCAGCTCCTACGAGCAGTACTTC. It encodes CASSFTGTSSYEQYF. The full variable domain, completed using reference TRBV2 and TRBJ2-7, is EPEVTQTPSHQVTQMGQEVILRCVPISNHLYFYWYRQILGQKVEFLVSFYNNEISEKSEIFDDQFSVERPDGSNFTLKIRSTKLEDSAMYFCASSFTGTSSYEQYFGPGTRLTVT.